The TCR beta chain described here comes from a study of blood T cell repertoires in COVID-19. The repertoire was sequenced with immunoSEQ multiplex PCR; TCRdb's copy has only in-frame clones and lacks some. The data show 110,000 to 150,000 clones, roughly 80% seen once. V trimming: 6 bases; J trimming: 9 bases; junction bases outside the gene matches: 27. The CDR3 consists of 19 residues. The V gene's germline CDR1 is SGHRS and CDR2 YFSETQ. This clone came up many times. The receptor was derived from a man between 70 and 80 years old who had recovered from COVID-19. The rearrangement uses TRBV5-1 and TRBJ2-1; 7 bases are a match to TRBD2. Sequenced sample: peripheral blood. CDR3 sequence: CASKSYQKGVSGGRGEQFF. The CDR3, as DNA: TGCGCCAGCAAATCCTATCAGAAGGGCGTAAGCGGCGGGAGAGGTGAGCAGTTCTTC.